The T cell receptor (beta chain) under discussion was sequenced for a study of human T cells and chemical hapten exposure (dated by TCRdb to about 2021). For context, the study as a whole: For sensitization, 2% DPC in acetone was applied to a roughly 2 cm by roughly 2 cm area of upper inner arm skin. The libraries were sequenced as a pool, and the TCR yield per sample differed mostly because of small variations in library volumes within the pool. Patient blood was sampled pre-sensitization (week 0) and at 2, 6 and about 24 weeks after DPC sensitization. Blood for TCR sequencing was provided by twenty-nine alopecia patients at one to four time points (pre-sensitization, 2, 6 and 24 weeks). This study followed changes in the peripheral blood TCR repertoire in vivo during primary and secondary sensitization of alopecia patients to the hapten diphenylcyclopropenone (DPC). Patients additionally received weekly therapeutic DPC doses to the scalp throughout the roughly 25-week study period. The patient cohort, mostly female, included alopecia areata with under or over 50% scalp involvement, alopecia totalis and alopecia universalis. Patch testing was done on the upper back using Finn chambers containing 0.01% DPC, and results were scored after 6 days according to International Contact Dermatitis Research Group standards.

From the germline V gene, CDR1 is MGHRA and CDR2 is YSYEKL. From the cysteine up to the phenylalanine, the CDR3 has a length of 14 residues. Just CDR3 DNA is preserved here, 42 bases in frame from base 1. V sheds 1 base and J sheds 6 bases, leaving 12 bases between their ends. Beyond this particular receptor, the publication reports: The number of PT1 expanded TCRs positively correlated with patch test score, significant at thresholds 8, 16 and 32 but not 4. After repeated subsampling, the strength of the expansion versus patch-test correlation and the threshold at which it became significant changed. Because all patients had alopecia, a presumed autoimmune disease, the immune response of the patients might differ from that of healthy individuals. No change with DPC sensitization was found in the number of TCRs above 1 in 1000 frequency, and no evidence of global repertoire structure alterations was found. Expanded TCRs formed significantly more large CDR3 similarity clusters than pre-sensitization or healthy control sets, consistent with antigen-driven responses.

Sample time point, as interpreted from the label and publication: pre-sensitization, week 0. The treatment or condition label, as the study defines it: therapeutic diphenylcyclopropenone sensitization with weekly scalp DPC. Blood at each patch-test visit was drawn before the patch test was applied. Patients were eligible if aged 18 to 70, diagnosed with alopecia and judged suitable for DPC therapy, and pregnant patients were excluded. Unfractionated whole blood was collected in Tempus Blood RNA tubes, and total RNA was extracted from that blood. Library construction relied on RACE. This sample was sequenced with a NextSeq 500. During library preparation, unique molecular identifiers were attached to individual cDNA molecules so that TCRs could be counted in a quantitative, reproducible way. For every blood RNA sample, sequencing covered both the TCR alpha and TCR beta chains. As for how the authors treated the data: Samples had a median of 95,638 TCRs, with a range from about 23,224 to 750,000. The Decombinator software suite was used to annotate the V, J and CDR3 of the TCR reads. For the PS versus PT1 abundance plots, all samples were subsampled to the same number of TCRs (28,000). TCRs were defined as expanded if absent before sensitization and observed at least eight times at the 2-week time point. TCRdb cleaned the public reads at Q25 with fastp, built clones with MiXCR and kept in-frame beta chains. A single entry per CDR3 protein holds the most common genes and DNA from its merged rows. Clone size and V and J calls follow TCRdb, not the original study. The sample records under 400,000 distinct CDR3 sequences, 4.5% to 6% of which are singletons. Just over 2.5% of the sample goes to the ten largest clones.

As concerns this clonotype: The antigen this receptor binds is unknown. The input lacks base qualities; no much larger clone sits a single base away.

This sequence originates from a woman aged 50 to 60 with alopecia areata. Some clones in this sample may be carry-over from other donors' samples. Rearrangement joined TRBV4-1 to TRBJ1-1; the D region possibly corresponds to TRBD1 (5 bases align). Sequences were derived from whole blood, sampled in connection with sensitization to the hapten diphenylcyclopropenone (DPC). Here the CDR3 is given as CASSQVGRGPEAFF. In nucleotide form, the sequence is TGCGCCAGCAGCCAAGTGGGGCGTGGTCCTGAAGCTTTCTTT.